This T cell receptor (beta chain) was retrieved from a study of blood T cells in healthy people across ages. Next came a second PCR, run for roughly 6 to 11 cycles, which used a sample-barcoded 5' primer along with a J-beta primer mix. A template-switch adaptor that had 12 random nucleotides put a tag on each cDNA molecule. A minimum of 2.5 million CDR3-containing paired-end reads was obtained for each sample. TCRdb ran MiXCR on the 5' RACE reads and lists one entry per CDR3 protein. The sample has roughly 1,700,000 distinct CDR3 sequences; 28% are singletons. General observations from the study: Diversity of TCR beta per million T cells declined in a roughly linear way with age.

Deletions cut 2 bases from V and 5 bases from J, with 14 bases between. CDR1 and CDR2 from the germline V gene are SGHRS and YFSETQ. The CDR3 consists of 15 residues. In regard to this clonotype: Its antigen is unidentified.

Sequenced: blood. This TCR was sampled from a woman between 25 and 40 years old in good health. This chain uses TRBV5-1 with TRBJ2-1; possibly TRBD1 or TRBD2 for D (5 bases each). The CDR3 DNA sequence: TGCGCCAGCAGCTTCGATCCGGGGCGGAACAATGAGCAGTTCTTC. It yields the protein CASSFDPGRNNEQFF.